Below are 15 T cell receptor beta chains sequenced from a single sample in a study of PD-1 blockade in classical Hodgkin lymphoma. Libraries were prepared by immunoSEQ multiplex PCR; TCRdb keeps only in-frame clonotypes and omits some of them. The sample records over 20,000 clones, 84% being singletons. Each of the patients experienced relapse following autologous stem cell transplantation, and their brentuximab vedotin exposure differed. Investigators isolated CD4+ T cells from thawed PBMCs through magnetic negative selection. This material consisted of CD4+ T cells from blood, taken at baseline. All receptors derive from a human donor with classical Hodgkin lymphoma.

The rearrangement links TRBV10-3 to TRBJ2-3; tentatively, D is TRBD1 (6 bases). Trimming left V 0 bases short and J 8 bases short, with 12 bases between. The CDR3 spans 14 residues. From germline, CDR1 is ENHRY and CDR2 SYGVKD. The CDR3 loop is CAISESTGGLTQYF. For the CDR3, the DNA is TGTGCCATCAGTGAGTCGACAGGCGGACTTACGCAGTATTTT.

V usage is TRBV6-5 and J usage is TRBJ1-3; D gene uncertain. The V and J ends lost 0 bases and 0 bases respectively, with 9 bases between them. The CDR3 consists of 16 residues. CDR1 and CDR2 (germline): MNHEY, SVGAGI. The CDR3 DNA reads TGTGCCAGCAGTTACTCGGAACAACTCTCTGGAAACACCATATATTTT. It is translated as CASSYSEQLSGNTIYF.

CDR3: CAWSVEVGNTEAFF. The CDR3 nucleotides read TGTGCCTGGAGTGTAGAAGTGGGGAACACTGAAGCTTTCTTT. This sequence joins TRBV30 and TRBJ1-1; D remains unclear. The CDR3 runs 14 residues. CDR1 is GTSNPN, CDR2 SVGIG, per germline (reference sequence). V was cut by 0 bases and J by 1 base, with 9 bases left in between.

The chain uses TRBV7-9 and TRBJ2-3; D unresolved. V was clipped by 5 bases and J by 4 bases, with 13 bases between them. The CDR3 covers 14 residues. Germline CDR1 is SEHNR and CDR2 is FQNEAQ (reference sequence). This CDR3 reads CASSTGFDADTQYF. The CDR3 DNA follows: TGTGCCAGCAGCACGGGCTTTGACGCAGATACGCAGTATTTT.

The chain recombines TRBV5-1 with TRBJ2-1; 8 nucleotides align to TRBD2. With V trimmed by 0 bases and J by 8 bases, 7 bases remained unmatched. CDR3 length: 15 residues. The germline CDR1 and CDR2 sequences are SGHRS and YFSETQ. The CDR3 reads CASSLGRSGGDEQFF. The CDR3 nucleotides read TGCGCCAGCAGCTTGGGGAGGAGCGGGGGCGATGAGCAGTTCTTC.

This sequence joins TRBV6-5 and TRBJ2-7; TRBD1 might be the D (6 bases). CDR3 length equals 13 residues. CDR1 is MNHEY and CDR2 is SVGAGI in the germline V gene. The V gene lost 6 bases and the J gene lost 5 bases, with 14 bases spanning the gap. CDR3 protein: CASRLQGRHEQYF. CDR3 in DNA: TGTGCCAGCAGATTACAGGGTCGACACGAGCAGTACTTC.

V is TRBV25-1 and J is TRBJ2-1; D might be TRBD1 (6 bases). The CDR3 totals 16 residues. The germline V gene encodes CDR1 MGHDK and CDR2 SYGVNS. Trimming cost V 3 bases and J 0 bases, with 12 bases left between them. The CDR3 nucleotides are TGTGCCAGCAGTGACCTAGGACAGAGCTCCTACAATGAGCAGTTCTTC. It translates to CASSDLGQSSYNEQFF.

The chain carries TRBV13 and TRBJ1-1, with a tentative D call TRBD1 (5 bases). CDR3 length equals 14 residues. The V and J ends lost 3 bases and 1 base respectively, with 9 bases between them. Per germline, CDR1 PRHDT and CDR2 FYEKMQ (reference sequence). CDR3 nucleotides: TGTGCCAGCAGCTTGGGACGGACGAACACTGAAGCTTTCTTT. Encoded protein: CASSLGRTNTEAFF. Full variable domain (remainder filled in from reference TRBV13 and TRBJ1-1): AAGVIQSPRHLIKEKRETATLKCYPIPRHDTVYWYQQGPGQDPQFLISFYEKMQSDKGSIPDRFSAQQFSDYHSELNMSSLELGDSALYFCASSLGRTNTEAFFGQGTRLTVV.

This rearrangement joins TRBV10-2 to TRBJ2-7; the D is unclear. V was cut by 10 bases and J by 3 bases, with 13 bases left in between. The germline gives CDR1 WSHSY, CDR2 SAAADI. The CDR3 covers 12 residues. The CDR3 spells CATSAFLYEQYF. The CDR3, as DNA: TGCGCCACCTCGGCTTTTCTCTACGAGCAGTACTTC.

V and J are TRBV20-1 and TRBJ2-7; TRBD2 might be the D (6 bases). In germline, CDR1 is DFQATT, CDR2 SNEGSKA (reference sequence). There are 11 residues in the CDR3. Deletions cut 3 bases from V and 10 bases from J, with 13 bases between. The chain's CDR3 is CSASLGGGQYF. The CDR3, as DNA: TGCAGTGCTAGTCTCGGGGGAGGTCAGTACTTC.

This CDR3 is CASSQYYQNTEAFF. The CDR3 bases are TGTGCCAGCAGCCAGTACTACCAGAACACTGAAGCTTTCTTT. The chain recombines TRBV7-8 with TRBJ1-1, with no clear D. Trimming left V 5 bases short and J 1 base short, with 11 bases between. CDR3 length equals 14 residues. The germline CDR1 and CDR2 sequences are SGHVS and FQNEAQ. The variable domain in full, completed from reference TRBV7-8 and TRBJ1-1, reads GAGVSQSPRYKVAKRGQDVALRCDPISGHVSLFWYQQALGQGPEFLTYFQNEAQLDKSGLPSDRFFAERPEGSVSTLKIQRTQQEDSAVYLCASSQYYQNTEAFFGQGTRLTVV.

V and J are TRBV27 and TRBJ2-2; the D is unclear. The CDR3 spans 14 residues. Germline CDR1 is MNHEY and CDR2 is SMNVEV (reference sequence). Deletions cut 7 bases from V and 1 base from J, with 10 bases between. The CDR3 protein is CASTSGLNTGELFF. The CDR3 DNA is TGTGCCAGCACGTCAGGTTTGAACACCGGGGAGCTGTTTTTT.

V gene TRBV11-2 combines with J gene TRBJ1-2, with D hard to call. The CDR3 has 15 amino acids. From germline, CDR1 is SGHAT and CDR2 FQNNGV. Trimming took off 1 base at V and 4 bases at J, with 13 bases between the two ends. Written as DNA, the CDR3 is TGTGCCAGCAGCTTAGCGCCAGGTGGTAGCTATGGCTACACCTTC. It specifies CASSLAPGGSYGYTF.

The CDR3 DNA reads as TGTGCCAGCAGCCAAGACCCCGGGACCGAGATCGGGTATGGCTACACCTTC. Translated: CASSQDPGTEIGYGYTF. This chain connects TRBV4-2 to TRBJ1-2; perhaps TRBD1 as D (5 bases). V was trimmed by 0 bases and J by 5 bases, leaving 19 bases between them. The CDR3 runs to 17 residues. Germline CDR1 and CDR2: LGHNA and YNFKEQ.

This clone appeared a single time. This rearrangement joins TRBV19 to TRBJ1-1; 12 nucleotides line up with TRBD1. This CDR3 has 16 amino acids. V was clipped by 4 bases and J by 3 bases; unmatched bases: 6. Germline V lookup: CDR1 LNHDA, CDR2 SQIVND (reference sequence). As DNA, the CDR3 is TGTGCCAGTAGTAGGGGACAGGGGGCTGGGGACACTGAAGCTTTCTTT. Translated, it gives CASSRGQGAGDTEAFF.